This T cell receptor beta chain was found in a study of shared clonotypes between healthy human individuals. Whole-study results and caveats: Clonotypes that were shared across a handful of donors made up about 4.5% of naive CD4 clonotypes.

A word on this clone: No antigen is known for it. The sample carries other DNA sequences with the same CDR3.

V lost 5 bases and J lost 4, with 12 bases in between. This CDR3 has 13 amino acids. Germline V gene data show CDR1 as MNHEY and CDR2 as SMNVEV (reference sequence). For each subset, genomic DNA was distributed in equal portions over several immunoSEQ plates. Template for every sorted-subset replicate PCR totaled about 200 ng DNA, some 30,000 T cell genomes. Sequenced by immunoSEQ multiplex PCR; TCRdb stores in-frame clones only, minus some. The sample has some 2.1 million clones; over 85% are singletons. Naive-designated CD8 cells lacked CD45RO, were positively enriched for CCR7, and omitted terminally differentiated effector memory CD45RA+ cells.

The receptor was isolated from a young man in good health. Specimen: naive CD8+ T cells sorted from blood. The chain couples TRBV27 to TRBJ2-7, with a possible D match to TRBD2 (5 bases). The CDR3: CASSPGLSYEQYF. CDR3 sequence (DNA): TGTGCCAGCAGTCCCGGACTGAGTTACGAGCAGTACTTC.